Given below is one T cell receptor (beta chain) in context. Its binding antigen is unknown. Per-base qualities were not stored, and no clone one base away is much larger. TCRbeta CDR3 regions were amplified from genomic DNA using the immunoSEQ Assay, a bias-controlled multiplex PCR. Regarding the original processing steps: Within the assay, amplification of reference gene primers was used to estimate how many nucleated cells each sample contained. To quantify the absolute abundance of each unique TCRbeta CDR3 rearrangement, sequence reads were collapsed and filtered. For each sample, productive Simpson clonality was calculated by taking the square root of Simpson's diversity index across productive rearrangements. The source is immuneACCESS, and TCRdb retained only in-frame sequences with V and J called. Part of the clones is not carried over; for the studies checked, unresolved V genes explain less than half of this, and the remainder is unexplained. V and J calls plus clone size are reproduced from that table; the DNA served to infer D and trimming. Within this sample are under 200,000 clones, with roughly four fifths of them counted one time only. About 2.7% of the sample goes to the ten largest clones.

This sample stems from a study of blood T cell repertoires in COVID-19 (dated by TCRdb to about 2020). Background on the whole study: Samples covering the acute and convalescent phases of COVID-19 were provided by collaborators in the United States, Italy and Spain. The prospective study material was composed of cDNA or gDNA derived from T cells, B-cell-depleted T cells, or PBMCs. Subjects who had been exposed to COVID-19, were actively infected with it, or had recovered from it provided the deeply sampled blood TCRbeta repertoires that made up the dataset. A freely available public database, intended as a resource for researchers studying the immune response to SARS-CoV-2, is where the repertoires were released. The samples were drawn from two sources: the first 160 participants of the ongoing ImmuneRACE study, and over 950 subjects contributed by 6 global collaborators. A de-identified subject ID, COVID-19 status, age in years and sex were almost always included in the sample metadata. Where HLA class I and class II types were available, the types were taken from metadata supplied by the sample provider, not from assay-based typing. General study outcomes and caveats: The quantity of clinical and demographic metadata differed by source and by participant and was supplied without curation.

The CDR3 sequence holds 15 residues, the cysteine and phenylalanine included. Left in the record is the CDR3 DNA by itself, 45 bases read in frame from the first base. CDR1 SGHDT and CDR2 YYEEEE were looked up in the germline V gene. V and J are trimmed by 6 bases and 0 bases, and the gene matches miss 8 bases of the junction. The collaborating institutions used their own protocols to collect whole blood in K2EDTA tubes. For TCRbeta analysis, collaborators shipped samples as frozen whole blood, isolated PBMCs, or DNA extracted from either of those sample types. The rearrangement combines TRBV5-6 with TRBJ2-5, and TRBD1 matches 7 of the central bases. The clonotype comes from a human donor with acute or convalescent COVID-19. The donor label of this sample is uncertain. Sequenced input: peripheral blood. This receptor has the CDR3 CASTRDREYQETQYF. Read as DNA, the sequence is TGTGCCAGCACCCGGGACAGAGAGTACCAAGAGACCCAGTACTTC.